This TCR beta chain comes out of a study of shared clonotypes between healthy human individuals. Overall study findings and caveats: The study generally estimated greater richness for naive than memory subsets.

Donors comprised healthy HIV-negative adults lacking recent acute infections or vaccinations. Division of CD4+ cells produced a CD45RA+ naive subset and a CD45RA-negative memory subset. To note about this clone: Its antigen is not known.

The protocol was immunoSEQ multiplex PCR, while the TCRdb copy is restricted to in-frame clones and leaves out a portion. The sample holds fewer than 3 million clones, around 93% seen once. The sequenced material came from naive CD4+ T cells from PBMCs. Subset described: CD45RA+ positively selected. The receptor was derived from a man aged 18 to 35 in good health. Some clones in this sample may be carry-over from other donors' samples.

The CDR3 region is CASSFYNAEQYF. The DNA for the CDR3 is TGTGCCAGCAGCTTTTATAACGCCGAGCAGTACTTC. The chain uses TRBV7-2 and TRBJ2-7; D not certain. Trimming took 3 bases from V and 6 from J, leaving 9 bases between them. This CDR3 contains 12 residues. Germline values: CDR1 SGHTA, CDR2 FQGNSA.